Presented here are 30 T cell receptor beta chains from one specimen sequenced in a study of blood T cells in healthy people across ages (dated by TCRdb to about 2015). The receptor library was made with 5' RACE. Sequencing instrument: Illumina HiSeq 2500. The second PCR ran for about 6 to 12 cycles and used a J-beta primer mix along with a sample-barcoded 5' primer. TCRdb passed the public sequencing reads through fastp at Q25 and MiXCR, retaining productive beta sequences. Duplicate CDR3 protein sequences are folded into a single record with the most common DNA and genes. Recorded for this sample are 700,000 to 900,000 distinct CDR3 sequences; roughly 50% of them occurred a single time. The ten most abundant clones make up roughly 37% of the sample. The sequenced sample consisted of blood. Every receptor here comes from a man aged 80 or over in good health.

The V call is TRBV27, the J call TRBJ2-1; 12 positions match TRBD2. J lost 8 bases, V lost 9 bases, and 14 bases had no gene match. The length of the CDR3 is 16 residues. Germline lookup yields CDR1 MNHEY and CDR2 SMNVEV (reference sequence). The CDR3 DNA reads TGTGCCAGTCGCCCCCCCGGACTAGCGGGATGGGATGAGCAGTTCTTC. It translates to CASRPPGLAGWDEQFF.

This chain uses TRBV2 with TRBJ2-1; TRBD2 is a possible D gene (6 bases). The germline V gene encodes CDR1 SNHLY and CDR2 FYNNEI. This CDR3 is built from 15 residues. V was shortened by 6 bases and J by 4 bases, with 16 bases between the two germline ends. CDR3 sequence (DNA): TGTGCCAGCAGCGGACGGGACGCGGGATACAATGAGCAGTTCTTC. Translated: CASSGRDAGYNEQFF.

The V and J genes are TRBV6-1 and TRBJ2-3, with 10 nucleotides matching TRBD1. CDR1 and CDR2 (germline): MNHNS, SASEGT. V was pared by 8 bases and J by 14 bases, with 19 bases of the junction left unmatched. CDR3 length: 15 amino acids. This CDR3 is CASCPPGQGIRYAYF. CDR3 bases: TGTGCCAGCTGTCCCCCGGGACAGGGGATCAGATACGCGTATTTT.

This clonotype turned up a few times. The chain carries TRBV20-1 and TRBJ2-1, with TRBD1 matching over 7 bases. Trimming took 1 base from V and 10 from J; bases not matched to a gene: 13. Germline-derived CDR1 and CDR2 are DFQATT and SNEGSKA (reference sequence). CDR3 length: 15 residues. CDR3 bases: TGCAGTGCTAGAGCCCGAAGGGGGCGCGAGGGCGAGCAGTTCTTC. Its translation is CSARARRGREGEQFF.

This clonotype was counted only a few times. The J gene is TRBJ2-4, the V gene TRBV20-1; a possible D gene is TRBD2 (6 bases). TRBJ2-5 matches the DNA end more closely, so the J call is doubtful. This CDR3 comprises 14 residues. The germline V gene has CDR1 DFQATT and CDR2 SNEGSKA (reference sequence). The chain's CDR3 is CSARKGDSKETQYF. The CDR3 nucleotides are TGCAGTGCTAGAAAAGGGGACTCTAAAGAGACCCAGTACTTC.

J is TRBJ1-2 and V is TRBV7-9, with no clear D. This CDR3 spans 14 amino acids. Germline V gene lookup returns CDR1 SEHNR and CDR2 FQNEAQ (reference sequence). Trimming cost V 6 bases and J 5 bases, with 16 bases left between them. The CDR3, as DNA: TGTGCCAGCAGGAATGAGGCGCCGGAATATGGCTACACCTTC. It specifies CASRNEAPEYGYTF. The whole variable domain, filled in from reference TRBV7-9 and TRBJ1-2, reads DTGVSQNPRHKITKRGQNVTFRCDPISEHNRLYWYRQTLGQGPEFLTYFQNEAQLEKSRLLSDRFSAERPKGSFSTLEIQRTEQGDSAMYLCASRNEAPEYGYTFGSGTRLTVV.

This chain uses TRBV5-5 with TRBJ2-5; 8 bases agree with TRBD1. The junction had 3 bases not matched to a gene; V was cut back by 3 bases and J by 5 bases. The CDR3 is 13 amino acids. CDR1 and CDR2 (germline): SGHKS, YYEKEE (reference sequence). The chain's CDR3 is CASSWTGYETQYF. For the CDR3, the DNA is TGTGCCAGCAGCTGGACAGGGTACGAGACCCAGTACTTC.

The chain joins TRBV28 to TRBJ2-5, with D perhaps TRBD1 (5 bases). Judging by the DNA end, TRBJ2-7 fits better; the J call may be wrong. This CDR3 is 13 amino acids long. Germline-derived CDR1 and CDR2 are MDHEN and SYDVKM. The CDR3 bases are TGTGCCAGCAGTTCATACAGGCTCTACGAGCAGTACTTC. Residues: CASSSYRLYEQYF.

The sample holds a few counts of this clonotype. V and J are TRBV5-1 and TRBJ2-7; TRBD2 agrees at 12 bases. The DNA matches TRBJ2-5 better at its end, which makes the J call doubtful. The CDR3 is 15 amino acids. Germline V CDR1 and CDR2: SGHRS, YFSETQ. CDR3 DNA sequence: TGCGCCAGCAGCTCCCGACTAGCGGGAGTGGAGACCCAGTACTTC. Encoded protein: CASSSRLAGVETQYF.

This clonotype was observed once. The chain carries TRBV2 and TRBJ2-7; D remains ambiguous. The J call may be wrong; the DNA end is better matched by TRBJ2-5. CDR1 is SNHLY, CDR2 FYNNEI, per germline. The CDR3 runs to 13 residues. CDR3: CASRSDHRETQYF. CDR3 nucleotides: TGTGCCAGCAGGTCGGATCATCGGGAGACCCAGTACTTC.

The chain couples TRBV7-9 to TRBJ2-1; D perhaps matches TRBD1 (6 bases). The CDR3 extends over 14 amino acids. The germline gives CDR1 SEHNR, CDR2 FQNEAQ (reference sequence). V was clipped by 1 base and J by 2 bases, with 6 bases between them. The CDR3 coding sequence is TGTGCCAGCAGCTTAGGGGACACCTACAATGAGCAGTTCTTC. This gives the protein CASSLGDTYNEQFF.

Worth noting for this clonotype: The junction and the germline gene differ at one end; a read error may be behind it. The chain uses TRBV27 and TRBJ1-5; 7 nucleotides agree with TRBD1. Germline CDR1 is MNHEY and CDR2 is SMNVEV (reference sequence). The CDR3 length is 15 residues. The CDR3 DNA is TGTGCCAGCAGTCCAGGGGGGCGGAGCAATCCGCCCCAGCATTTT. Translating it yields CASSPGGRSNPPQHF.

This sequence joins TRBV21-1 and TRBJ2-7; TRBD1, as called in the table, went unchecked against the DNA. TRBV21-1 has pseudogene status. The CDR3 extends over 14 amino acids. The CDR3 nucleotides are TGTGCCAGCACCAATGGGACAGGGCCCTACGAGCAGTACTTC. Amino acid sequence: CASTNGTGPYEQYF.

The chain links TRBV9 to TRBJ2-7; D tentatively fits TRBD1 or TRBD2 (5 bases each). The germline V gene encodes CDR1 SGDLS and CDR2 YYNGEE. This CDR3 contains 12 residues. Trimming removed 4 bases at V and 5 bases at J, with 10 bases between. The CDR3 reads CASSPGPHEQYF. The CDR3 DNA is TGTGCCAGCAGCCCGGGGCCCCACGAGCAGTACTTC.

This sequence joins TRBV29-1 and TRBJ2-3; TRBD2 aligns across 10 bases. This CDR3 comprises 14 residues. Germline loops: CDR1 SQVTM, CDR2 ANQGSEA. CDR3 loop: CGGQAGGLTDTQYF. DNA for the CDR3: TGCGGCGGTCAAGCGGGAGGGCTGACAGATACGCAGTATTTT.

This clonotype was seen a single time. The chain combines TRBV7-6 with TRBJ2-1; 8 positions agree with TRBD2. The germline CDR1 and CDR2 sequences are SGHVS and FNYEAQ. V lost 6 bases to trimming and J lost 6 bases; unmatched junction nucleotides: 4. The CDR3 consists of 13 residues. This CDR3 reads CASRDGTSNEQFF. In DNA, the CDR3 is TGTGCCAGCAGGGACGGGACTAGCAATGAGCAGTTCTTC.

The V gene is TRBV7-6, the J gene TRBJ2-3; unclear D gene. Germline V gene data show CDR1 as SGHVS and CDR2 as FNYEAQ. The CDR3 totals 13 residues. Trimming cost V 5 bases and J 14 bases, with 20 bases left between them. The CDR3 DNA sequence: TGTGCCAGCAGCCCCCGCTCGAGCAGATACGCGTATTTT. Amino acid sequence: CASSPRSSRYAYF.

The V call is TRBV18, the J call TRBJ1-5, with TRBD1 identical over 8 bases. CDR3 length equals 15 residues. Looked up from germline, CDR1 is KGHSH and CDR2 is LQKENI. V gave up 6 bases and J gave up 3 bases; unmatched junction bases: 7. CDR3 residues: CASSTDRGHNQPQHF. CDR3 sequence (DNA): TGTGCCAGCTCGACAGACAGGGGACACAATCAGCCCCAGCATTTT.

The rearrangement uses TRBV20-1 and TRBJ2-7; 11 nucleotides match TRBD1. The CDR3 has 13 residues. Germline loops: CDR1 DFQATT, CDR2 SNEGSKA (reference sequence). V shed 4 bases, J shed 5 bases, and the junction held 4 bases outside the gene matches. The CDR3 nucleotides read TGCAGTGCTATGGGACAGGGGGGGAACGAGCAGTACTTC. Its protein product is CSAMGQGGNEQYF.

The V call is TRBV20-1, the J call TRBJ2-1, with 12 bases identical to TRBD2. V lost 3 bases and J lost 10; bases outside the gene matches: 7. The CDR3 is made up of 14 amino acids. Germline CDR1 DFQATT, CDR2 SNEGSKA (reference sequence). The CDR3 here is CSARSLAGGGEQFF. CDR3 DNA sequence: TGCAGTGCTAGGAGTCTAGCGGGAGGGGGAGAGCAGTTCTTC.

The chain carries TRBV29-1 and TRBJ2-4, with TRBD1 matching 11 bases. The end of the DNA is better explained by TRBJ2-7, so the J call may be wrong. This CDR3 is built from 14 residues. The germline CDR1 and CDR2 sequences are SQVTM and ANQGSEA. The CDR3: CSVEGGQGGYEQYF. The CDR3 DNA reads TGCAGCGTTGAGGGGGGACAGGGGGGCTACGAGCAGTACTTC.

The chain couples TRBV20-1 to TRBJ2-1; D is ambiguous. This CDR3 spans 14 amino acids. The germline gives CDR1 DFQATT, CDR2 SNEGSKA (reference sequence). Trimming stripped 0 bases from V and 4 bases from J, with 10 bases between. CDR3 sequence: CSARDLEQYNEQFF. In DNA form, the CDR3 reads TGCAGTGCTAGAGATCTGGAACAGTACAATGAGCAGTTCTTC.

The chain links TRBV20-1 to TRBJ1-1; no clear D gene. Germline CDR1 is DFQATT and CDR2 is SNEGSKA (reference sequence). This CDR3 spans 13 amino acids. V dropped 6 bases and J dropped 1 base, with 12 bases sitting between them. The CDR3 nucleotides are TGCAGTGCCCCGCTCCGGGCGAACACTGAAGCTTTCTTT. This sequence encodes CSAPLRANTEAFF.

The genes are TRBV18 and TRBJ1-4, with 7 bases identical to TRBD1. CDR1 KGHSH and CDR2 LQKENI come from the germline V gene. V lost 6 bases and J lost 8; bases outside the gene matches: 12. This CDR3 is 15 amino acids long. The CDR3 reads CASSASGTALEKLFF. The DNA for the CDR3 is TGTGCCAGCTCGGCCTCCGGGACAGCCCTCGAAAAACTGTTTTTT.

This clonotype was counted only a few times. This rearrangement joins TRBV30 to TRBJ2-7; TRBD1 matches at 8 bases. Looked up from germline, CDR1 is GTSNPN and CDR2 is SVGIG (reference sequence). Trimming took 5 bases from V and 2 from J; bases not matched to a gene: 2. CDR3 size: 12 residues. In nucleotides, the CDR3 is TGTGCCTGGGGACAGGGTACCTACGAGCAGTACTTC. Protein: CAWGQGTYEQYF.

Details on this clonotype: Mismatch with germline at one junction end may stem from a read error. The gene calls are TRBV13 and TRBJ2-7; tentatively, D is TRBD2 (7 bases). The CDR3 has 15 amino acids. Germline V gene lookup returns CDR1 PRHDT and CDR2 FYEKMQ (reference sequence). The CDR3 loop is CASSLGRGGSHEQYF. CDR3 bases: TGTGCCAGCAGCTTAGGCCGCGGGGGCTCCCACGAGCAGTACTTC. Variable domain in full (rest from reference TRBV13 and TRBJ2-7): AAGVIQSPRHLIKEKRETATLKCYPIPRHDTVYWYQQGPGQDPQFLISFYEKMQSDKGSIPDRFSAQQFSDYHSELNMSSLELGDSALYFCASSLGRGGSHEQYFGPGTRLTVT.

This clonotype was detected a few times. The rearrangement links TRBV10-3 to TRBJ1-2; 7 bases align to TRBD1. This CDR3 region has 14 residues. Germline V gene data show CDR1 as ENHRY and CDR2 as SYGVKD. J lost 2 bases, V lost 0 bases, and 0 bases had no gene match. The CDR3 sequence: CAISESGQNYGYTF. As DNA, the CDR3 is TGTGCCATCAGTGAGTCGGGACAGAACTATGGCTACACCTTC.

The chain has TRBV29-1 and TRBJ1-2; tentative D call: TRBD1 (5 bases). The CDR3 consists of 14 residues. CDR1 and CDR2 (germline): SQVTM, ANQGSEA. The germline V and J ends were trimmed by 6 bases and 2 bases, with 16 bases remaining between them. Here the CDR3 reads CSVPGGRGNYGYTF. CDR3 DNA sequence: TGCAGCGTCCCTGGGGGTAGGGGAAACTATGGCTACACCTTC.

The gene calls are TRBV12-3 or TRBV12-4 and TRBJ2-1; D gene uncertain. Trimming removed 5 bases from V and 0 bases from J, with 8 bases in between. This CDR3 contains 14 residues. The CDR3 nucleotides read TGTGCCAGCAGTCCCGAGTTCTCCTACAATGAGCAGTTCTTC. Translated, it gives CASSPEFSYNEQFF.

The chain recombines TRBV20-1 with TRBJ2-3, with D perhaps matching TRBD1 or TRBD2 (5 bases each). Per germline, CDR1 DFQATT and CDR2 SNEGSKA (reference sequence). The CDR3 extends over 15 amino acids. Trimming took off 5 bases at V and 3 bases at J, with 18 bases between the two ends. CDR3 sequence (DNA): TGCAGTGCTCCTGACCGGGGCCTTAGGACAGATACGCAGTATTTT. This sequence encodes CSAPDRGLRTDTQYF.